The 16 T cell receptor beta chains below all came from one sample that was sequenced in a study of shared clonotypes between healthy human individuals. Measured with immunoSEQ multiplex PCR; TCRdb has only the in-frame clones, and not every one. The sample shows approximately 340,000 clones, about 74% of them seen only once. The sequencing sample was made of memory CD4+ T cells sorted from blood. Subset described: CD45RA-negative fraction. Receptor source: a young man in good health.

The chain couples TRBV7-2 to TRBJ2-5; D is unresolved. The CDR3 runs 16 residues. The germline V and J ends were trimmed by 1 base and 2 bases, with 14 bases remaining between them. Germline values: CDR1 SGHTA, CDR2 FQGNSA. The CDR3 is CASSLDALGGQETQYF. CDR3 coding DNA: TGTGCCAGCAGCTTAGACGCCCTGGGCGGACAAGAGACCCAGTACTTC.

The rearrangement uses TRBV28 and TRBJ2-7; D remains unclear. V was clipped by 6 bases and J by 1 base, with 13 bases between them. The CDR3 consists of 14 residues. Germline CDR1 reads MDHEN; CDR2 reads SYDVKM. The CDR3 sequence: CASSRITVSYEQYF. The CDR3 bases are TGTGCCAGCAGCCGAATCACAGTTTCCTACGAGCAGTACTTC.

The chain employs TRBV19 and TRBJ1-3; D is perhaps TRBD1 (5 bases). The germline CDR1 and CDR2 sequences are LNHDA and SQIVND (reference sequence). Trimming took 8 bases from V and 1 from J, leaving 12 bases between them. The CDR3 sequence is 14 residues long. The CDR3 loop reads CASWTLSSGNTIYF. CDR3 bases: TGTGCCAGTTGGACACTTTCTTCTGGAAACACCATATATTTT. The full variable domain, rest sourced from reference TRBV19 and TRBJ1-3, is DGGITQSPKYLFRKEGQNVTLSCEQNLNHDAMYWYRQDPGQGLRLIYYSQIVNDFQKGDIAEGYSVSREKKESFPLTVTSAQKNPTAFYLCASWTLSSGNTIYFGEGSWLTVV.

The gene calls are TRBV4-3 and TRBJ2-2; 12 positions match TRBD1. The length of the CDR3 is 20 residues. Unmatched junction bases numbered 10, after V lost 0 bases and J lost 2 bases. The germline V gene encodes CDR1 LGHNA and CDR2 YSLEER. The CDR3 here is CASSQDQGDRGLFNTGELFF. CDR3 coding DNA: TGCGCCAGCAGCCAAGATCAGGGGGACAGGGGGCTCTTTAACACCGGGGAGCTGTTTTTT.

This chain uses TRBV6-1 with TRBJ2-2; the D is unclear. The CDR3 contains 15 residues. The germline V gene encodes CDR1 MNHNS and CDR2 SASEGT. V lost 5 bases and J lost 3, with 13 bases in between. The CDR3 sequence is CASSPLEQHTGELFF. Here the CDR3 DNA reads TGTGCCAGCAGTCCCCTGGAACAGCACACCGGGGAGCTGTTTTTT.

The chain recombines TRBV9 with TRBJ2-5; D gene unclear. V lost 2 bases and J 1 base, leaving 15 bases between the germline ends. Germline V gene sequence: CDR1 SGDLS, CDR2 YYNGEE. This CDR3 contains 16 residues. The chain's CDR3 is CASSVWVGLPQETQYF. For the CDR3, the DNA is TGTGCCAGCAGCGTTTGGGTTGGGCTCCCCCAAGAGACCCAGTACTTC.

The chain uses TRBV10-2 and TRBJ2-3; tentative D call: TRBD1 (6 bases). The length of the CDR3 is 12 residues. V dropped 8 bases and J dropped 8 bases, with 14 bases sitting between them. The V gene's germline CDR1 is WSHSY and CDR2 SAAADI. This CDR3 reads CASGGQYVTQYF. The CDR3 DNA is TGCGCCAGCGGAGGACAGTACGTTACGCAGTATTTT.

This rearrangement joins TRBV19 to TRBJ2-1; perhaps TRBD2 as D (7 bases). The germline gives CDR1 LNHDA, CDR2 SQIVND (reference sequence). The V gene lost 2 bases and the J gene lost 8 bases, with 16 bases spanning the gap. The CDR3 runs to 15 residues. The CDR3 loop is CASSIFPQGGDEQFF. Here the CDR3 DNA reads TGTGCCAGTAGTATATTCCCACAGGGAGGGGATGAGCAGTTCTTC.

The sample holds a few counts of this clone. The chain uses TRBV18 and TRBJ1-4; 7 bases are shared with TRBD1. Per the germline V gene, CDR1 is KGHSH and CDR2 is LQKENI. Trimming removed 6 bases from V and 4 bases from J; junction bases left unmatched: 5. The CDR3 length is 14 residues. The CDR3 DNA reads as TGTGCCAGCTCTGGCGACAGGGATAATGAAAAACTGTTTTTT. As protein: CASSGDRDNEKLFF. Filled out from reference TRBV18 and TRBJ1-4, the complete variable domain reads NAGVMQNPRHLVRRRGQEARLRCSPMKGHSHVYWYRQLPEEGLKFMVYLQKENIIDESGMPKERFSAEFPKEGPSILRIQQVVRGDSAAYFCASSGDRDNEKLFFGSGTQLSVL.

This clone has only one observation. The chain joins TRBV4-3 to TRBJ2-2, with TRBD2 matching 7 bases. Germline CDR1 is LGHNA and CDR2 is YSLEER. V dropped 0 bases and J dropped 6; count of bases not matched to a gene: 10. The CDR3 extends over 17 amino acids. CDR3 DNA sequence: TGCGCCAGCAGCCAAGATCGGGCGGGAGTAAGGGCCGGGGAGCTGTTTTTT. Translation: CASSQDRAGVRAGELFF.

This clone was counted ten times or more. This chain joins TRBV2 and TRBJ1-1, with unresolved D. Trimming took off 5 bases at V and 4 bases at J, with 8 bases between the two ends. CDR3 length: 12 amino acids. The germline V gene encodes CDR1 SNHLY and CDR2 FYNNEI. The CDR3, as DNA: TGTGCCAGCAGTAGGTTGAGCACTGAAGCTTTCTTT. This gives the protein CASSRLSTEAFF.

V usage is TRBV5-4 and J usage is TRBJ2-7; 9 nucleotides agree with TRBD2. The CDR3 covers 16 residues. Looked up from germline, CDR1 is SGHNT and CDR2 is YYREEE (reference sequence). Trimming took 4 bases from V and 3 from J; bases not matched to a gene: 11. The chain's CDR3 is CASSPSGSGSVYEQYF. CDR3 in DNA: TGTGCCAGCAGCCCCTCAGGTAGCGGGAGCGTCTACGAGCAGTACTTC.

The CDR3, as DNA: TGTGCCAGCAGCCGGTGGGGGGTGTCGAACACCGGGGAGCTGTTTTTT. Encoded protein: CASSRWGVSNTGELFF. This chain joins TRBV7-2 and TRBJ2-2; tentative D call: TRBD2 (6 bases). The CDR3 has 16 residues. CDR1 is SGHTA, CDR2 FQGNSA, per germline. V lost 5 bases to trimming and J lost 0 bases, with 13 bases between them.

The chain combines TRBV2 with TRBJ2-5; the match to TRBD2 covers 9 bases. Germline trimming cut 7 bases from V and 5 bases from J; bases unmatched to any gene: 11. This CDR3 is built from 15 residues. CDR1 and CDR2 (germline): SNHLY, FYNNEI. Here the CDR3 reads CASTVAGVSRETQYF. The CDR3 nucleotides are TGTGCCAGCACTGTAGCGGGAGTCTCCAGGGAGACCCAGTACTTC.

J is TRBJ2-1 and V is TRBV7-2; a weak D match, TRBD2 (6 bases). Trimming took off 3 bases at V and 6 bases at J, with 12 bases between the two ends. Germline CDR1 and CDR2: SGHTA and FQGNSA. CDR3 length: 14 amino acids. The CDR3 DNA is TGTGCCAGCAGCTTGGGAGGTCTGGCCAATGAGCAGTTCTTC. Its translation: CASSLGGLANEQFF. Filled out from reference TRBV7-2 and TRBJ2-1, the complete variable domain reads GAGVSQSPSNKVTEKGKDVELRCDPISGHTALYWYRQSLGQGLEFLIYFQGNSAPDKSGLPSDRFSAERTGGSVSTLTIQRTQQEDSAVYLCASSLGGLANEQFFGPGTRLTVL.

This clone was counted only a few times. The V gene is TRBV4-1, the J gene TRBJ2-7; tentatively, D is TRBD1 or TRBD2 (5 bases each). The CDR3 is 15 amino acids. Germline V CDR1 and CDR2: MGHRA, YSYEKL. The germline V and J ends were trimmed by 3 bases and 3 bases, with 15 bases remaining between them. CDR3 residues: CASSQGEQSRYEQYF. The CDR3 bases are TGCGCCAGCAGCCAGGGGGAACAGTCCCGCTACGAGCAGTACTTC.